A single TCR beta chain is shown here with its context. Its antigen is not identified. The CDR3 covers 15 residues. Germline trimming cut 5 bases from V and 6 bases from J; bases unmatched to any gene: 9. The germline V gene encodes CDR1 SGHTA and CDR2 FQGTGA. Sequencing was performed with immunoSEQ multiplex PCR; in TCRdb, only in-frame clones are kept and a portion is missing. This sample has some 32,000 clones, with 82% found just once. This sample is drawn from a study of T cells in narcolepsy. The wider study: Enrolled donors included narcolepsy type 1 or type 2 patients and healthy controls. Regarding the study as a whole: Healthy controls reportedly lacked the autoreactive clonotypes serially found in patients' blood. In some patient and control memory CD4+ samples, autoreactive clones were absent. Same-patient CSF and blood CD4+ T cell clonotypes included HCRT-specific and TRIB2-specific autoreactive ones.

J is TRBJ1-2 and V is TRBV7-3; TRBD1 aligns across 10 bases. Input material: CD45RA- memory CD4+ T cells from PBMCs. This TCR was sampled from a human donor with narcolepsy. CDR3 sequence: CASSTTPGTGDGYTF. The CDR3 nucleotides are TGTGCCAGCAGCACAACACCGGGGACAGGGGATGGCTACACCTTC. Together with reference TRBV7-3 and TRBJ1-2, the CDR3 gives the full variable domain: GAGVSQTPSNKVTEKGKYVELRCDPISGHTALYWYRQSLGQGPEFLIYFQGTGAADDSGLPNDRFFAVRPEGSVSTLKIQRTERGDSAVYLCASSTTPGTGDGYTFGSGTRLTVV.